This note documents a single TCR beta chain sequence. Its antigen is as yet unknown. The record originates from a study of lymphopenia after photon versus proton radiotherapy. Method: immunoSEQ multiplex PCR; TCRdb's copy keeps in-frame clones and lacks some. The sample carries tens of thousands of clones, about 88% recorded once. Findings of the study overall: Post-nadir diversity loss with photons came from oligoclonal expansion, particularly CD8+ Temra cells.

This CDR3 has 16 amino acids. J was trimmed by 7 bases and V by 2 bases; bases with no gene match: 11. Germline loops: CDR1 LGHNA, CDR2 YNFKEQ. The TCR originated in a man aged 55 to 69 with pancreatic cancer. This chain joins TRBV4-2 and TRBJ1-5; 7 bases line up with TRBD1. Sequences were derived from peripheral blood, sampled from a patient treated with proton-based radiotherapy. The DNA of the CDR3 is TGTGCCAGCAGCCAAAGCCGAGACAGGGAAGGACAGCCCCAGCATTTT. This sequence encodes CASSQSRDREGQPQHF.